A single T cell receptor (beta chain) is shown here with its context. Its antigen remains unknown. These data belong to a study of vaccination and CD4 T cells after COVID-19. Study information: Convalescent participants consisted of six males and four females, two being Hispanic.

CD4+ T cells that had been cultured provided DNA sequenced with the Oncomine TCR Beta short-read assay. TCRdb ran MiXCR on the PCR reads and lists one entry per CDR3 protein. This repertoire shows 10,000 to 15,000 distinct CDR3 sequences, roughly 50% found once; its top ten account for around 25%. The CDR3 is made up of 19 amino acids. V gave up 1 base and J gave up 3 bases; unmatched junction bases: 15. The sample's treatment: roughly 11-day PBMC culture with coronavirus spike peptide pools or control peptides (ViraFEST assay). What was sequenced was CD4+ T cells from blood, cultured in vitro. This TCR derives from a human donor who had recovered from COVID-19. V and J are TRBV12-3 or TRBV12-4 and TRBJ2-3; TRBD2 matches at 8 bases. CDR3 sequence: CASSLGRPAAGGWTDTQYF. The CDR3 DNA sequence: TGTGCCAGCAGTTTAGGACGTCCGGCGGCGGGGGGTTGGACAGATACGCAGTATTTT.